This TCR beta chain emerged from a study of cytomegalovirus exposure and HLA in healthy donors. Across the whole study: Just over 80% of 398 genotyped donors fell in the Caucasian-associated ancestry cluster. General observations from the study: A later analysis linked some 17,000 TCR beta sequences to HLA alleles at 0.05 false discovery rate. Later analysis showed most CMV-associated TCR beta chains appearing HLA-restricted.

The CDR3 runs 17 residues. V shed 5 bases and J shed 0 bases, with 14 bases lying between them. Germline CDR1 and CDR2: MNHEY and SMNVEV (reference sequence). Concerning this clone itself: Its antigen is still unknown.

Each donor was nominally healthy when sampled (though unrecorded immune exposures were likely). The primer mix had 60 Vbeta and 13 Jbeta primers. Assay: immunoSEQ multiplex PCR; the TCRdb copy retains only in-frame clones and omits some. This table holds around 130,000 clones, about 80% found once. The chain uses TRBV27 and TRBJ2-6, with D unclear. The source is a man aged 50 or older in good health and CMV-seronegative. The sample comprised PBMCs. This CDR3 reads CASSDPPDFSGANVLTF. Written as DNA, the CDR3 is TGTGCCAGCAGTGACCCACCAGACTTCTCTGGGGCCAACGTCCTGACTTTC.